These 4 T cell receptor beta chains were sequenced from one sample in a study of cytomegalovirus exposure and HLA in healthy donors. Researchers ran the PCR with 60 Vbeta and 13 Jbeta primers. Sequenced by immunoSEQ multiplex PCR; TCRdb stores in-frame clones only, minus some. Seen here are approximately 290,000 clones, 80% observed once, and the top ten hold about 0.3%. Specimen: PBMCs. The origin of the receptors is a girl aged 2-9 years in good health and CMV-seronegative.

The chain has TRBV11-2 and TRBJ1-5, with 8 bases identical to TRBD1. Germline V gene sequence: CDR1 SGHAT, CDR2 FQNNGV. The V segment lost 4 bases and the J segment 5 bases; nucleotides outside the gene matches: 4. The CDR3 has 14 residues. CDR3 sequence (DNA): TGTGCCAGCAGCTCTGGACAGGGAGATCAGCCCCAGCATTTT. Its translation is CASSSGQGDQPQHF.

The rearrangement uses TRBV28 and TRBJ2-1; D unclear. V was pared by 4 bases and J by 5 bases, with 12 bases between. Germline V gives CDR1 MDHEN, CDR2 SYDVKM. The CDR3 totals 14 residues. As DNA, the CDR3 is TGTGCCAGCAGTTCCTCCCAAACTAACAATGAGCAGTTCTTC. Its protein product is CASSSSQTNNEQFF.

CDR3 in amino acids: CASSLGDSSYNEQFF. CDR3 DNA sequence: TGTGCCAGCAGTCTCGGGGACAGCTCCTACAATGAGCAGTTCTTC. This chain connects TRBV4-2 to TRBJ2-1; TRBD1 agrees at 7 bases. The V gene's germline CDR1 is LGHNA and CDR2 YNFKEQ. The CDR3 is made up of 15 amino acids. The ends lost 6 bases at V and 0 bases at J; junction bases unmatched: 5.

This clone was counted a single time. This chain links TRBV6-1 with TRBJ2-7; 7 bases are shared with TRBD1. V lost 4 bases to trimming and J lost 4 bases; unmatched junction nucleotides: 10. The CDR3 runs to 15 residues. Per germline, CDR1 MNHNS and CDR2 SASEGT. The CDR3 coding sequence is TGTGCCAGCAGTGTAGAGCCAGGGGGTAATTACGAGCAGTACTTC. Encoded protein: CASSVEPGGNYEQYF.